These 3 T cell receptor beta chains came from one sample sequenced in a study of cytomegalovirus exposure and HLA in healthy donors. The PCR used 60 Vbeta and 13 Jbeta primers. TCRdb's table, derived via immunoSEQ multiplex PCR, lists solely in-frame clones and lacks some. The profile shows more than 95,000 clones, roughly 77% of them singletons. Sample: PBMCs. These receptor sequences come from a young man in good health and CMV-seronegative.

The chain combines TRBV21-1 with TRBJ2-7; the table gives TRBD1 as D, unverified against the DNA. TRBV21-1 is a recognized pseudogene. This CDR3 contains 14 residues. The CDR3 sequence is CASSKGQASYEQYF. For the CDR3, the DNA is TGTGCCAGCAGCAAGGGACAGGCCTCCTACGAGCAGTACTTC.

CDR3 DNA: TGCGCCAGCAGCCCCACGGACAGAGATTTTGAAGCTTTCTTT. Its protein is CASSPTDRDFEAFF. The chain has TRBV4-1 and TRBJ1-1; D might be TRBD1 (6 bases). Trimming stripped 4 bases from V and 7 bases from J, with 16 bases between. From germline, CDR1 is MGHRA and CDR2 YSYEKL. This CDR3 is 14 amino acids long.

V is TRBV6-5 and J is TRBJ2-7; 10 nucleotides line up with TRBD2. This CDR3 has 14 amino acids. From germline, CDR1 is MNHEY and CDR2 SVGAGI. V shed 5 bases and J 7 bases; nucleotides not matched to a gene: 8. CDR3 sequence reads: CASSKSGGVREQYF. In nucleotides, the CDR3 is TGTGCCAGCAGTAAGAGCGGGGGGGTGCGGGAGCAGTACTTC.